Following are 30 T cell receptor beta chains from one sample sequenced in a study of tumor-infiltrating lymphocytes in localized non-small cell lung cancer. This table comes from immunoSEQ multiplex PCR, and its TCRdb copy is limited to in-frame clones, with some not included. The data show 10,000 or so clones, with about 72% seen just once and 9.5% to 10% held by the top ten. Sequencing was performed on lung tumor tissue. These TCRs come from a human donor with non-small cell lung cancer.

This chain uses TRBV5-1 with TRBJ2-3; 7 nucleotides agree with TRBD2. This CDR3 spans 18 amino acids. CDR1 SGHRS and CDR2 YFSETQ come from the germline V gene. V trimming: 1 base; J trimming: 0 bases; junction bases outside the gene matches: 11. The CDR3 loop is CASSLMRELTWSTDTQYF. The CDR3 region has the DNA TGCGCCAGCAGCTTGATGCGGGAGCTGACCTGGAGCACAGATACGCAGTATTTT.

CDR3 amino acids: CASSADRGRGETQYF. The CDR3, as DNA: TGTGCCAGCAGTGCCGACAGGGGGCGCGGAGAGACCCAGTACTTC. The chain is built from TRBV6-1 and TRBJ2-5; 10 bases agree with TRBD1. V gave up 4 bases and J gave up 4 bases; unmatched junction bases: 6. The CDR3 has 15 amino acids. Germline CDR1 reads MNHNS; CDR2 reads SASEGT.

The CDR3 region has the DNA TGTGCCAGCAGTTACTTCCCGACAGGGAGAGGCACTGAAGCTTTCTTT. Its translation: CASSYFPTGRGTEAFF. V gene TRBV6-5 combines with J gene TRBJ1-1, with TRBD1 matching 7 bases. V lost 1 base and J lost 4; bases outside the gene matches: 9. This CDR3 comprises 16 residues. Germline V gene data show CDR1 as MNHEY and CDR2 as SVGAGI.

The chain is built from TRBV28 and TRBJ2-7; TRBD1 matches at 9 bases. J was trimmed by 1 base and V by 7 bases; bases with no gene match: 11. Germline V gives CDR1 MDHEN, CDR2 SYDVKM. The CDR3 contains 16 residues. CDR3 amino acids: CASIPPPGTGSYEQYF. CDR3 DNA: TGTGCCAGCATTCCCCCCCCAGGGACAGGGTCCTACGAGCAGTACTTC.

In its sample, this clone was seen once. This chain joins TRBV10-3 and TRBJ2-1; 8 bases line up with TRBD1. This CDR3 has 15 residues. Germline V CDR1 and CDR2: ENHRY, SYGVKD. The junction had 9 bases not matched to a gene; V was cut back by 5 bases and J by 6 bases. CDR3 DNA: TGTGCCATCAGTCAAGGACAGGGAGGCCCCAATGAGCAGTTCTTC. Residues: CAISQGQGGPNEQFF.

A few counts support this clone. The chain combines TRBV4-1 with TRBJ1-5; 7 bases are shared with TRBD1. This CDR3 has 15 amino acids. CDR1 MGHRA and CDR2 YSYEKL come from the germline V gene. V shed 1 base, J shed 7 bases, and the junction held 7 bases outside the gene matches. The CDR3 DNA follows: TGCGCCAGCAGCCAAGTCGACAGGGAACAGCAGCCCCAGCATTTT. Protein: CASSQVDREQQPQHF.

This clone showed up just a few times. The V and J genes are TRBV29-1 and TRBJ2-7; D not certain. This CDR3 is 11 amino acids long. Germline values: CDR1 SQVTM, CDR2 ANQGSEA. Trimming removed 7 bases at V and 7 bases at J, with 14 bases between. Here the CDR3 reads CSAMAFLEQYF. The CDR3 DNA is TGCAGCGCAATGGCATTTTTGGAGCAGTACTTC.

This chain links TRBV7-6 with TRBJ2-5; D is unclear. V lost 5 bases, J lost 1 base, and 8 bases lay in between. This CDR3 has 13 residues. Looked up from germline, CDR1 is SGHVS and CDR2 is FNYEAQ. CDR3 DNA sequence: TGTGCCAGCAGCCCCGGCCCCCAAGAGACCCAGTACTTC. This codes for CASSPGPQETQYF.

The chain has TRBV5-6 and TRBJ2-2; D is possibly TRBD1 or TRBD2 (5 bases each). Germline V gene lookup returns CDR1 SGHDT and CDR2 YYEEEE. V lost 5 bases and J 5 bases, leaving 13 bases between the germline ends. The CDR3 spans 14 residues. In DNA, the CDR3 is TGTGCCAGCAGTATGGGGGACGGGACCGGGGAGCTGTTTTTT. The encoded protein is CASSMGDGTGELFF.

This clone was counted a single time. The rearrangement uses TRBV30 and TRBJ1-1; D remains unclear. CDR1 is GTSNPN, CDR2 SVGIG, per germline (reference sequence). Trimming took off 2 bases at V and 1 base at J, with 14 bases between the two ends. This CDR3 has 15 residues. For the CDR3, the DNA is TGTGCCTGGAGTACGTGGACGGAGACGAACACTGAAGCTTTCTTT. It codes for CAWSTWTETNTEAFF.

The chain is built from TRBV5-6 and TRBJ2-7, with 13 nucleotides matching TRBD2. Trimming removed 0 bases from V and 12 bases from J; junction bases left unmatched: 6. The CDR3 contains 14 residues. Germline V lookup: CDR1 SGHDT, CDR2 YYEEEE. CDR3 sequence (DNA): TGTGCCAGCAGCTTGGTGGGGACTAGCGGGGAGAGGTACTTC. This translates into CASSLVGTSGERYF.

This clone is labeled medium-sized. This chain joins TRBV5-1 and TRBJ2-5; 7 bases match TRBD1. Germline V gene lookup returns CDR1 SGHRS and CDR2 YFSETQ. The CDR3 covers 14 residues. The J segment lost 3 bases and the V segment lost 4 bases, leaving 6 bases of the junction unmatched. This CDR3 reads CASSHNTGEETQYF. DNA for the CDR3: TGCGCCAGCAGCCACAATACAGGGGAAGAGACCCAGTACTTC.

V gene TRBV7-8 combines with J gene TRBJ1-4, with 7 bases identical to TRBD1. Germline trimming cut 6 bases from V and 7 bases from J; bases unmatched to any gene: 5. The V gene's germline CDR1 is SGHVS and CDR2 FQNEAQ. The CDR3 is made up of 13 amino acids. CDR3 coding DNA: TGTGCCAGCAGGAGGGGACAGAGTGAAAAACTGTTTTTT. It yields the protein CASRRGQSEKLFF.

The chain combines TRBV15 with TRBJ2-2, with 8 bases fitting TRBD1. The CDR3 covers 18 residues. J was trimmed by 0 bases and V by 3 bases; bases with no gene match: 9. The germline gives CDR1 LNHNV, CDR2 YYDKDF (reference sequence). DNA for the CDR3: TGTGCCACCAGCAGTTGGCCGGGACAGGATGCGAACACCGGGGAGCTGTTTTTT. Translated, it gives CATSSWPGQDANTGELFF.

This clone is a singleton in its sample. This chain connects TRBV18 to TRBJ2-7; TRBD1 matches at 7 bases. V was pared by 6 bases and J by 9 bases, with 14 bases of the junction left unmatched. Germline V gene lookup returns CDR1 KGHSH and CDR2 LQKENI. The CDR3 covers 14 residues. For the CDR3, the DNA is TGTGCCAGCTCGCCCCCCCGACAGGGAATAGGGCAGTACTTC. Its translation is CASSPPRQGIGQYF.

This sequence joins TRBV5-1 and TRBJ2-1; 10 bases are shared with TRBD2. From germline, CDR1 is SGHRS and CDR2 YFSETQ. Trimming cost V 5 bases and J 7 bases; bases outside gene matches: 9. CDR3 length: 15 amino acids. The CDR3 reads CASRSAGGPINEQFF. The DNA for the CDR3 is TGCGCCAGCAGATCAGCGGGAGGGCCTATAAATGAGCAGTTCTTC.

The V and J genes are TRBV27 and TRBJ1-6; maybe TRBD1 (5 bases). CDR3 length: 13 amino acids. CDR1 MNHEY and CDR2 SMNVEV come from the germline V gene (reference sequence). The ends were cut back, 3 bases at V and 7 bases at J, with 7 bases in the middle. The CDR3: CASSLAGNSPLHF. The CDR3 DNA sequence: TGTGCCAGCAGTTTGGCAGGGAATTCACCCCTCCACTTT.

The chain couples TRBV7-9 to TRBJ1-1, with D possibly being TRBD1 (6 bases). Trimming removed 1 base at V and 3 bases at J, with 12 bases between. The germline gives CDR1 SEHNR, CDR2 FQNEAQ (reference sequence). CDR3 length equals 15 residues. DNA of the CDR3: TGTGCCAGCAGCTTAGGGTCGAACAGGGACACTGAAGCTTTCTTT. Its translation is CASSLGSNRDTEAFF.

This clone was picked up a small number of times. At one end the junction does not follow the germline gene, possibly because of a read error. This chain links TRBV2 with TRBJ1-4; D uncertain. The CDR3 covers 12 residues. The germline CDR1 and CDR2 sequences are SNHLY and FYNNEI. CDR3 sequence (DNA): TGTGCCAGCTCCCTTACTAATCAAAAACTGTTTTTT. As protein: CASSLTNQKLFF. The full variable domain, rest sourced from reference TRBV2 and TRBJ1-4, is EPEVTQTPSHQVTQMGQEVILRCVPISNHLYFYWYRQILGQKVEFLVSFYNNEISEKSEIFDDQFSVERPDGSNFTLKIRSTKLEDSAMYFCASSLTNQKLFFGSGTQLSVL.

The chain joins TRBV5-1 to TRBJ2-4; perhaps TRBD1 as D (6 bases). Trimming took 4 bases from V and 1 from J, leaving 18 bases between them. This CDR3 contains 17 residues. Germline CDR1 reads SGHRS; CDR2 reads YFSETQ. CDR3 sequence: CASSGMTGTGAKNIQYF. CDR3 nucleotides: TGCGCCAGCAGCGGGATGACCGGAACAGGGGCCAAAAACATTCAGTACTTC.

This clone has just a few counts. The genes are TRBV5-1 and TRBJ2-2; 7 nucleotides align to TRBD2. J was trimmed by 0 bases and V by 4 bases; bases with no gene match: 6. Germline V CDR1 and CDR2: SGHRS, YFSETQ. The CDR3 spans 16 residues. The CDR3 sequence is CASSATSVTNTGELFF. CDR3 DNA: TGCGCCAGCAGCGCAACTAGCGTTACGAACACCGGGGAGCTGTTTTTT.

This clone was seen just once. The chain uses TRBV18 and TRBJ1-5, with D maybe TRBD1 (5 bases). Trimming pared 1 base from V and 6 bases from J, leaving 10 bases between. The germline V gene encodes CDR1 KGHSH and CDR2 LQKENI. This CDR3 comprises 14 residues. CDR3 protein: CASSPRGEGQPQHF. The DNA for the CDR3 is TGTGCCAGCTCACCACGGGGGGAAGGTCAGCCCCAGCATTTT.

The chain recombines TRBV19 with TRBJ2-7; tentatively, D is TRBD2 (5 bases). The germline gives CDR1 LNHDA, CDR2 SQIVND (reference sequence). This CDR3 contains 16 residues. Deletions cut 8 bases from V and 0 bases from J, with 20 bases between. CDR3 bases: TGTGCCAGTCCCCGGGCCGGAGGCCCGAGCTCCTACGAGCAGTACTTC. As protein: CASPRAGGPSSYEQYF. The whole variable domain, remainder taken from reference TRBV19 and TRBJ2-7, is DGGITQSPKYLFRKEGQNVTLSCEQNLNHDAMYWYRQDPGQGLRLIYYSQIVNDFQKGDIAEGYSVSREKKESFPLTVTSAQKNPTAFYLCASPRAGGPSSYEQYFGPGTRLTVT.

The V call is TRBV28, the J call TRBJ1-4; D might be TRBD1 (6 bases). The V end was cut by 2 bases, the J end by 13 bases, with 23 bases between. This CDR3 is 16 amino acids long. The germline V gene has CDR1 MDHEN and CDR2 SYDVKM. The CDR3 protein is CASSLAPTGRHGRLFF. DNA for the CDR3: TGTGCCAGCAGTTTAGCTCCGACAGGCCGCCACGGGAGACTGTTTTTT.

The J gene is TRBJ2-7, the V gene TRBV29-1; 12 bases are a match to TRBD1. The germline V gene encodes CDR1 SQVTM and CDR2 ANQGSEA. Trimming removed 6 bases from V and 3 bases from J; junction bases left unmatched: 6. The CDR3 sequence is 14 residues long. CDR3 region: CSVTGTGGFYEQYF. CDR3 in DNA: TGCAGCGTAACCGGGACAGGGGGCTTCTACGAGCAGTACTTC.

The chain recombines TRBV5-4 with TRBJ2-5; D gene unclear. V was shortened by 4 bases and J by 2 bases, with 9 bases between the two germline ends. The CDR3 contains 13 residues. Per the germline V gene, CDR1 is SGHNT and CDR2 is YYREEE (reference sequence). The CDR3 coding sequence is TGTGCCAGCAGCCCTGTGGGGCAAGAGACCCAGTACTTC. Encoded protein: CASSPVGQETQYF. The entire variable domain, with the rest obtained from reference TRBV5-4 and TRBJ2-5, is as follows: ETGVTQSPTHLIKTRGQQVTLRCSSQSGHNTVSWYQQALGQGPQFIFQYYREEENGRGNFPPRFSGLQFPNYSSELNVNALELDDSALYLCASSPVGQETQYFGPGTRLLVL.

V gene TRBV5-1 combines with J gene TRBJ1-5, with no clear D. V gave up 0 bases and J gave up 1 base, with 8 bases separating them. Germline V CDR1 and CDR2: SGHRS, YFSETQ. This CDR3 has 15 amino acids. This chain's CDR3 is CASSLVGGSNQPQHF. As DNA, the CDR3 is TGCGCCAGCAGCTTGGTGGGTGGAAGCAATCAGCCCCAGCATTTT.

The chain couples TRBV27 to TRBJ2-3; 13 positions match TRBD2. J gave up 4 bases and V 6 bases, and 7 bases lay outside the gene matches. There are 16 residues in the CDR3. CDR1 and CDR2 (germline): MNHEY, SMNVEV (reference sequence). The CDR3 DNA sequence: TGTGCCAGCAGCCCCACTAGCGGGAGGGGGCCAGATACGCAGTATTTT. Amino acids: CASSPTSGRGPDTQYF.

The chain couples TRBV4-1 to TRBJ1-2; TRBD1 agrees at 7 bases. The ends lost 5 bases at V and 1 base at J; junction bases unmatched: 13. The germline V gene has CDR1 MGHRA and CDR2 YSYEKL. The CDR3 runs 17 residues. CDR3 region: CASSTRSGTAFNYGYTF. The CDR3 coding sequence is TGCGCCAGCAGCACAAGGTCCGGGACAGCCTTTAACTATGGCTACACCTTC.

J is TRBJ1-1 and V is TRBV6-4; D not certain. CDR1 and CDR2 (germline): MRHNA, SNTAGT. This CDR3 spans 15 amino acids. Trimming left V 4 bases short and J 1 base short, with 13 bases between. The CDR3 sequence is CASSVQPGQNTEAFF. As DNA, the CDR3 is TGTGCCAGCAGTGTCCAGCCGGGCCAGAACACTGAAGCTTTCTTT.